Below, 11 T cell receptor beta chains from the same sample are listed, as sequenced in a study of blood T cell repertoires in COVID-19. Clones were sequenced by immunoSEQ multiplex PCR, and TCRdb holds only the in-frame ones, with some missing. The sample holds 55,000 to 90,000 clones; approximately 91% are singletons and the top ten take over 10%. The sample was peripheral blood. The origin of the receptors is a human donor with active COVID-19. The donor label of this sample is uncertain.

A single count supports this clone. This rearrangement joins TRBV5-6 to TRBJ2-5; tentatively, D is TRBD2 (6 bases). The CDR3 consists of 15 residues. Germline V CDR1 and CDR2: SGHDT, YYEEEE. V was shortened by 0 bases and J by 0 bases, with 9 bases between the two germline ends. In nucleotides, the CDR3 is TGTGCCAGCAGCTTGGGACTAGGAGACCAAGAGACCCAGTACTTC. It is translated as CASSLGLGDQETQYF.

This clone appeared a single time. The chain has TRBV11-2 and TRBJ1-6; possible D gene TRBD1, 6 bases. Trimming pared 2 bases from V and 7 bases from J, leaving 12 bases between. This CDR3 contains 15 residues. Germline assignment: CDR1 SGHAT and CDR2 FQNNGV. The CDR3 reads CASSLNQQGNSPLHF. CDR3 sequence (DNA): TGTGCCAGCAGCTTAAACCAACAGGGAAATTCACCCCTCCACTTT. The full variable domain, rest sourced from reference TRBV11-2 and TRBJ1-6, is EAGVAQSPRYKIIEKRQSVAFWCNPISGHATLYWYQQILGQGPKLLIQFQNNGVVDDSQLPKDRFSAERLKGVDSTLKIQPAKLEDSAVYLCASSLNQQGNSPLHFGNGTRLTVT.

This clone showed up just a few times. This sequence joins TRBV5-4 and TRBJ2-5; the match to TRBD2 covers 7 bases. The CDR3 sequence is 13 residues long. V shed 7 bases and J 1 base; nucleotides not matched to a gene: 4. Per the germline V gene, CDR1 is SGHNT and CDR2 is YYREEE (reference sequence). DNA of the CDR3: TGTGCCAGCGGGGTAGCGGGCCAAGAGACCCAGTACTTC. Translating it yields CASGVAGQETQYF.

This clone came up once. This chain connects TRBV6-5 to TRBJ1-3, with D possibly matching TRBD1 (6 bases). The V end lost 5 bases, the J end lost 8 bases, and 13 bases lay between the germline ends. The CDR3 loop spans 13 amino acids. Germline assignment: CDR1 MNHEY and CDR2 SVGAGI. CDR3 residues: CASSRGTRDTIYF. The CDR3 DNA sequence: TGTGCCAGCAGTAGAGGGACAAGAGACACCATATATTTT.

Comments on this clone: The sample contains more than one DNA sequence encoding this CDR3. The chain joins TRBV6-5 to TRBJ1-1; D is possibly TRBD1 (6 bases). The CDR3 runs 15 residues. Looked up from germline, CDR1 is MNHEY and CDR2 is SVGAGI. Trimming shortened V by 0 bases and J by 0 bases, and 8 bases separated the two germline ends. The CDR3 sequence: CASSYSGQLNTEAFF. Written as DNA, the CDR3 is TGTGCCAGCAGTTACTCTGGACAGCTGAACACTGAAGCTTTCTTT.

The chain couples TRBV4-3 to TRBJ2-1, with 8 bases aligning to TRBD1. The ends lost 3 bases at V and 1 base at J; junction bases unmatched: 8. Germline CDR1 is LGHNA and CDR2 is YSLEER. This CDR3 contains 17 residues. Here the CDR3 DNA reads TGCGCCAGCAGCCACGACAGGGGCAGATCATCCTACAATGAGCAGTTCTTC. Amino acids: CASSHDRGRSSYNEQFF.

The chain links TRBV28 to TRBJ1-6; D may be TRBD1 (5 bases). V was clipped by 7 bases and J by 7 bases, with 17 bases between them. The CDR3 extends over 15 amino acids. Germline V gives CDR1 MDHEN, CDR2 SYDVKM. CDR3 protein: CASTSGGRGNSPLHF. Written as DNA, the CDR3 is TGTGCCAGCACCAGCGGGGGACGGGGGAATTCACCCCTCCACTTT.

The DNA for the CDR3 is TGTGCCAGCTCACCGGCAAGGACAGGGGGCTATGGCTACACCTTC. It yields the protein CASSPARTGGYGYTF. The V and J genes are TRBV18 and TRBJ1-2; 10 nucleotides agree with TRBD1. The CDR3 runs 15 residues. The germline V gene has CDR1 KGHSH and CDR2 LQKENI. V gave up 3 bases and J gave up 4 bases; unmatched junction bases: 5.

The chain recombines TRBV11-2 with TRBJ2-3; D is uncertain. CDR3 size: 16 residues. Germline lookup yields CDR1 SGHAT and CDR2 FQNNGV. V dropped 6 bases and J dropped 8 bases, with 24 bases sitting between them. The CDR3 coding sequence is TGTGCCAGCAGTAGCAGAACTCACGGGTCTGTAGGTACGCAGTATTTT. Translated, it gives CASSSRTHGSVGTQYF.

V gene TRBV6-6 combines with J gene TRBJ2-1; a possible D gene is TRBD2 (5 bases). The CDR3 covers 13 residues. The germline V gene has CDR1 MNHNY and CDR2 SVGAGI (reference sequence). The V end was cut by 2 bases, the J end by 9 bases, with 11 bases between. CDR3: CASSYPEGSEQFF. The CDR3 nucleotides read TGTGCCAGCAGTTACCCCGAAGGGAGTGAGCAGTTCTTC.

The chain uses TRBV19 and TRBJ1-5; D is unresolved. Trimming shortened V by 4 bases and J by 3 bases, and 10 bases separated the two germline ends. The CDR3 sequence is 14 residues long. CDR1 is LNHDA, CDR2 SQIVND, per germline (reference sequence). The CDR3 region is CASSTTELNQPQHF. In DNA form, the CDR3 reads TGTGCCAGTAGTACAACAGAGCTCAATCAGCCCCAGCATTTT.